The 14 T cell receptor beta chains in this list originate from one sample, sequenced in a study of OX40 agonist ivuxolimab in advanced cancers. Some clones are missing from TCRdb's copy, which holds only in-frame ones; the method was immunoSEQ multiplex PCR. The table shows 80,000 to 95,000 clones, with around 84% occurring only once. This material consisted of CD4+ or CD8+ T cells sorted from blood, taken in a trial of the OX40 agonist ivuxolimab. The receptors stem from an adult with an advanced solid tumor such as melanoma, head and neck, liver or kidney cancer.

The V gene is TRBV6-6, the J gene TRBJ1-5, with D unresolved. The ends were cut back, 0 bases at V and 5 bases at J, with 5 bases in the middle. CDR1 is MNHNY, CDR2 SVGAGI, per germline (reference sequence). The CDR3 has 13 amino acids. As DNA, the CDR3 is TGTGCCAGCAGTTACTCCGAGGATCAGCCCCAGCATTTT. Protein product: CASSYSEDQPQHF.

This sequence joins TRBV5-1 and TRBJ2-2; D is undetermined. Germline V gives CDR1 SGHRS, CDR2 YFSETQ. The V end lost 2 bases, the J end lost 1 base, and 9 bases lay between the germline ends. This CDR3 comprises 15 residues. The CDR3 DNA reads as TGCGCCAGCAGCTTAAGCGTGGGGAACACCGGGGAGCTGTTTTTT. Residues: CASSLSVGNTGELFF.

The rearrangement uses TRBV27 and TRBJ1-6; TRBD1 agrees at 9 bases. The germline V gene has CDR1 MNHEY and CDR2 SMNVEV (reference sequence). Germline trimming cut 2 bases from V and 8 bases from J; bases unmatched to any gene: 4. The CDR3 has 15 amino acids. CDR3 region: CASSLGTGRDSPLHF. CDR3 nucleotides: TGTGCCAGCAGTTTAGGGACAGGGAGGGATTCACCCCTCCACTTT.

CDR3: CAWTASTDTQYF. CDR3 DNA: TGTGCCTGGACAGCTAGCACAGATACGCAGTATTTT. The rearrangement uses TRBV30 and TRBJ2-3, with D unresolved. This CDR3 region has 12 residues. The germline V gene has CDR1 GTSNPN and CDR2 SVGIG (reference sequence). Trimming pared 4 bases from V and 0 bases from J, leaving 5 bases between. The variable domain in full, with the rest retrieved from reference TRBV30 and TRBJ2-3, is SQTIHQWPATLVQPVGSPLSLECTVEGTSNPNLYWYRQAAGRGLQLLFYSVGIGQISSEVPQNLSASRPQDRQFILSSKKLLLSDSGFYLCAWTASTDTQYFGPGTRLTVL.

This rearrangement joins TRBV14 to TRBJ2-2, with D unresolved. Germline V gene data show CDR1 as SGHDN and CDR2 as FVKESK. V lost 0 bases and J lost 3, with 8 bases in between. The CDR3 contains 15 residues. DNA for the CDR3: TGTGCCAGCAGCCAAGATTACCCCTACACCGGGGAGCTGTTTTTT. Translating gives CASSQDYPYTGELFF.

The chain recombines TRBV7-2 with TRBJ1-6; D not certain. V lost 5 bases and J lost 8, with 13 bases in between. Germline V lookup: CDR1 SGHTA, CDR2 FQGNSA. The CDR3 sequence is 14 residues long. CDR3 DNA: TGTGCCAGCAGCGTAGTATCGGAGGATTCACCCCTCCACTTT. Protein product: CASSVVSEDSPLHF.

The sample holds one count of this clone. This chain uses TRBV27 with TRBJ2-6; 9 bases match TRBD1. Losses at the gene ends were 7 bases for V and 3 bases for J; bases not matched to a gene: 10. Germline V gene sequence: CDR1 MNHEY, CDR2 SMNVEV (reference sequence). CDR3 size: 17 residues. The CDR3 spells CASTHGQGLFGANVLTF. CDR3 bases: TGTGCCAGCACTCACGGACAGGGGCTGTTTGGGGCCAACGTCCTGACTTTC.

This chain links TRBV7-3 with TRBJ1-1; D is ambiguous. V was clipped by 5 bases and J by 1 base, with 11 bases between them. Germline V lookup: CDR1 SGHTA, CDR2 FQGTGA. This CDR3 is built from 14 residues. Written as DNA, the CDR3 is TGTGCCAGCAGCCCCCGGGTCCAGAACACTGAAGCTTTCTTT. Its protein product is CASSPRVQNTEAFF. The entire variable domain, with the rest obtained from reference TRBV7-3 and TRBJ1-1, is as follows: GAGVSQTPSNKVTEKGKYVELRCDPISGHTALYWYRQSLGQGPEFLIYFQGTGAADDSGLPNDRFFAVRPEGSVSTLKIQRTERGDSAVYLCASSPRVQNTEAFFGQGTRLTVV.

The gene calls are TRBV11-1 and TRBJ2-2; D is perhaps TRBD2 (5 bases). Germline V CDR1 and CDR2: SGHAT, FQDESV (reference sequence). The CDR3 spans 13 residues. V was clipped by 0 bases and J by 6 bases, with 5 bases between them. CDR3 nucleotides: TGTGCCAGCAGCTTAGCGAGGGCCGGGGAGCTGTTTTTT. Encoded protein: CASSLARAGELFF.

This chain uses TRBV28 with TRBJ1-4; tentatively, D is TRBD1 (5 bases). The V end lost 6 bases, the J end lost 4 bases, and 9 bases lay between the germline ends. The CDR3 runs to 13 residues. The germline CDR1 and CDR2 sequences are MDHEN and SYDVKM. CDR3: CASRNRINEKLFF. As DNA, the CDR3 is TGTGCCAGCAGGAACAGGATTAATGAAAAACTGTTTTTT.

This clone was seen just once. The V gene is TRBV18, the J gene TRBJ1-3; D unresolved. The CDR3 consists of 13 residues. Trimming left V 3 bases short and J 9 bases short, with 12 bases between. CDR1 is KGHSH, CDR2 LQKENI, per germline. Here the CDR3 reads CASSPPGRGTIYF. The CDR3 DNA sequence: TGTGCCAGCTCACCCCCGGGTCGGGGCACCATATATTTT.

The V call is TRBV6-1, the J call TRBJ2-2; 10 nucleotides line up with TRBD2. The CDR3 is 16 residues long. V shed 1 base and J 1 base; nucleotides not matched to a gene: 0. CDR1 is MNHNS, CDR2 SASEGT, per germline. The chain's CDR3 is CASSEGLAGNTGELFF. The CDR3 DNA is TGTGCCAGCAGTGAAGGACTAGCGGGGAACACCGGGGAGCTGTTTTTT.

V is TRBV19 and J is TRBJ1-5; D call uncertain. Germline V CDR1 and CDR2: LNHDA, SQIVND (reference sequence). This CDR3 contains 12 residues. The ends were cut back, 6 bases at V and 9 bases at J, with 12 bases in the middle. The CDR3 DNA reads TGTGCCAGTAGGGCACCCGAGTCGCCCCAGCATTTT. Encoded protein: CASRAPESPQHF.

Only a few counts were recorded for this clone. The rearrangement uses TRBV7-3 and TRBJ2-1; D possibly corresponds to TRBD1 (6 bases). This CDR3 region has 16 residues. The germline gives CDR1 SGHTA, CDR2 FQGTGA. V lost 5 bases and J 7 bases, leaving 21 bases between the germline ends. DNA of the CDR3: TGTGCCAGCAGCCCAACCTTGGGGGCTGGGGAAAATGAGCAGTTCTTC. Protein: CASSPTLGAGENEQFF.